This T cell receptor (beta chain) was observed in a study of blood T cells in healthy people across ages. General study results and limits: Per-million-T-cell TCR beta diversity fell roughly linearly with age.

This clonotype was observed a few times. What it binds is not known. CDR3 length equals 16 residues. Trimming took off 6 bases at V and 2 bases at J, with 22 bases between the two ends. The germline gives CDR1 DFQATT, CDR2 SNEGSKA (reference sequence). Then a second PCR, running about 7 to 11 cycles, was carried out with a sample-barcoded 5' primer and a J-beta primer mix. TCRdb redid the calling of the 5' RACE reads with MiXCR, one entry per CDR3 protein. There are hundreds of thousands of distinct CDR3 sequences in the sample; under 45% occur only once, and under 20% lies in the top ten. The TCR sequence derives from a man between 60 and 75 years old in good health. The sequenced material came from blood. The chain uses TRBV20-1 and TRBJ2-5; a possible D gene is TRBD2 (5 bases). This CDR3 is CSARSGRAPGQETQYF. As DNA, the CDR3 is TGCAGTGCCCGATCGGGCCGCGCGCCGGGGCAAGAGACCCAGTACTTC.